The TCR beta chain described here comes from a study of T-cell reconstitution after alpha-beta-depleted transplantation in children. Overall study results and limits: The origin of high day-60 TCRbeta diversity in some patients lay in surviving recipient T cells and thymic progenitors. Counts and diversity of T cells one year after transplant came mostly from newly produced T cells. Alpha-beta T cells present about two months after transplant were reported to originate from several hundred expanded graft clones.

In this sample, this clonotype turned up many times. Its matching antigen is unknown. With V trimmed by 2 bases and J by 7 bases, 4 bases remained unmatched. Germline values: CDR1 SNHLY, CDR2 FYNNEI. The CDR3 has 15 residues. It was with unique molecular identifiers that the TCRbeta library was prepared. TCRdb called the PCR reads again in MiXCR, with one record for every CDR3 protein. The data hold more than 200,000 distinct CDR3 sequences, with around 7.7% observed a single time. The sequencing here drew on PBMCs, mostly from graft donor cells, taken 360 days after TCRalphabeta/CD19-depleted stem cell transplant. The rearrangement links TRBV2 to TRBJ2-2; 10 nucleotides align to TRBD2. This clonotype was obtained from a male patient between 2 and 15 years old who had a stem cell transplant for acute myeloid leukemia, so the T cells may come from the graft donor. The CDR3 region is CASSELAGEIGELFF. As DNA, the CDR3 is TGTGCCAGCAGTGAACTAGCGGGAGAAATCGGGGAGCTGTTTTTT.